The clone carrying this T cell receptor (beta chain) was counted a single time. Its target is unknown. At one boundary the junction diverges from the germline segment, which might be a read error. Both 60 Vbeta primers and 13 Jbeta primers went into the PCR. Data came from immunoSEQ multiplex PCR; TCRdb stores just in-frame clones and leaves some out. The table has approximately 150,000 clones, 80% seen once. The sample originates from a study of cytomegalovirus exposure and HLA in healthy donors. The study's findings and limits: The authors judged a highly shared variant cluster likely a sequencing artifact. Analyzed later, association rates of TCRs varied across HLA loci, with DRB1 most and HLA-C fewest. More clonal expansion characterized HLA-associated TCR beta chains than equally common others in a later analysis. The study designated roughly 160 TCR beta chains cytomegalovirus-associated.

Germline CDR1 SEHNR, CDR2 FQNEAQ (reference sequence). This CDR3 is 12 amino acids long. What was sequenced was PBMCs. The TCR comes from a man aged 18 to 29 in good health and CMV-seropositive. This chain uses TRBV7-9 with TRBJ1-2; 8 nucleotides agree with TRBD1. CDR3 bases: TGTTCCAGCAGCGCAGGGGGCCATGGCTACACCTTC. Translating gives CSSSAGGHGYTF.